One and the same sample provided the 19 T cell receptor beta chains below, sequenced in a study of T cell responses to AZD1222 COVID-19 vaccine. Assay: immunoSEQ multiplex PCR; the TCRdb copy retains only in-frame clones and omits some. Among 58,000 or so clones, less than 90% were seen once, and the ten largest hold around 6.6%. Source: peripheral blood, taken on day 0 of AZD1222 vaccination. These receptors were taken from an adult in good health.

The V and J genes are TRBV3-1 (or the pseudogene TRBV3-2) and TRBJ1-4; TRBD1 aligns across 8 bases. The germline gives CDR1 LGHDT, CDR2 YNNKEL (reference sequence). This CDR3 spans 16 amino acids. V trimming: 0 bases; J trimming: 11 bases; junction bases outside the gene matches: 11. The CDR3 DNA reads TGTGCCAGCAGCCAAGAGGGGTTAGGACAGGGAGGCAAACTGTTTTTT. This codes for CASSQEGLGQGGKLFF.

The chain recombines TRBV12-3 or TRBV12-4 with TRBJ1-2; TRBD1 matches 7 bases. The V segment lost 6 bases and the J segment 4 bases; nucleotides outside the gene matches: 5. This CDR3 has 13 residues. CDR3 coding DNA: TGTGCCAGCAGCCAGGGACAGATCTATGGCTACACCTTC. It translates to CASSQGQIYGYTF.

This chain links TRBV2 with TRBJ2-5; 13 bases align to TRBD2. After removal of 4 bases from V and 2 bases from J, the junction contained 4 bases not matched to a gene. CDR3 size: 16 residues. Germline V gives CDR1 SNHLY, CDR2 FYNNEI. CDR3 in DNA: TGTGCCAGCAGTGTCCGACTAGCGGGGGGACAAGAGACCCAGTACTTC. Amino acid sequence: CASSVRLAGGQETQYF.

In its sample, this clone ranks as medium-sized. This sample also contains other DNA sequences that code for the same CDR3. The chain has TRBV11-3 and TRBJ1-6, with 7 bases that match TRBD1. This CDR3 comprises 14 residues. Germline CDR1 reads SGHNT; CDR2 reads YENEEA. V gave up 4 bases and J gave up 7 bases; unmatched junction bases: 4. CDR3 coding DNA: TGTGCCAGCAGCTCCGGGACAGTGAATTCACCCCTCCACTTT. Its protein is CASSSGTVNSPLHF.

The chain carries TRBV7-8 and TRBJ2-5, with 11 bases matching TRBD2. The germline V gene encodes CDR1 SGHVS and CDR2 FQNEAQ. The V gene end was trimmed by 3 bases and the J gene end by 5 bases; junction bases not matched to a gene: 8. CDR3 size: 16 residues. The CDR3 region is CASSFFIAGGLETQYF. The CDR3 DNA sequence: TGTGCCAGCAGCTTTTTTATAGCGGGGGGGCTGGAGACCCAGTACTTC.

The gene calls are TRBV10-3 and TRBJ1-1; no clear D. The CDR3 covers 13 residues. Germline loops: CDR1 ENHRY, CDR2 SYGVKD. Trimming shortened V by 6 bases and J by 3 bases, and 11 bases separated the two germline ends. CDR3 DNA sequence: TGTGCCATCAGCCGACAAGAGGACACTGAAGCTTTCTTT. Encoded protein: CAISRQEDTEAFF.

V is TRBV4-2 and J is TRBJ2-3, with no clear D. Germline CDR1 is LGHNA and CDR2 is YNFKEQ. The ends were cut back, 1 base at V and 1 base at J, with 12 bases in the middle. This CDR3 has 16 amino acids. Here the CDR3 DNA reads TGTGCCAGCAGCCAAGGGGTTGCGGACCGCACAGATACGCAGTATTTT. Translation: CASSQGVADRTDTQYF.

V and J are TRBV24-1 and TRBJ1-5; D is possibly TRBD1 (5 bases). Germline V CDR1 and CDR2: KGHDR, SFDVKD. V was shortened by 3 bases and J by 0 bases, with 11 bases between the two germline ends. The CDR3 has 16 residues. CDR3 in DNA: TGTGCCACCAGTGATCCAGGGAGATATAGCAATCAGCCCCAGCATTTT. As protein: CATSDPGRYSNQPQHF.

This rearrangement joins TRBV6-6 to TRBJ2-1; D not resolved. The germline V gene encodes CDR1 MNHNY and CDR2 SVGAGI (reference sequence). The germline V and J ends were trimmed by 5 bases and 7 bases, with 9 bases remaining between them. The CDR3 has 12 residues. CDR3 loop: CASSPPLNEQFF. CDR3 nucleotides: TGTGCCAGCAGTCCACCCCTAAATGAGCAGTTCTTC.

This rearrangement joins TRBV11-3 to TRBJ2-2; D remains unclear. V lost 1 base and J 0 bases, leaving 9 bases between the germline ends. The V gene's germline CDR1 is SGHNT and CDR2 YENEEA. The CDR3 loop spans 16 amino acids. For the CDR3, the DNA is TGTGCCAGCAGCTTAGGCAGCAGCTCGAACACCGGGGAGCTGTTTTTT. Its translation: CASSLGSSSNTGELFF.

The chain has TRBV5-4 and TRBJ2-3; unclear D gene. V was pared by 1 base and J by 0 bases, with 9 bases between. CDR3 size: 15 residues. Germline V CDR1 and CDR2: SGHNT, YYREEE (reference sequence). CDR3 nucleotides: TGTGCCAGCAGCTTGCTTTCGGTTAGCACAGATACGCAGTATTTT. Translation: CASSLLSVSTDTQYF.

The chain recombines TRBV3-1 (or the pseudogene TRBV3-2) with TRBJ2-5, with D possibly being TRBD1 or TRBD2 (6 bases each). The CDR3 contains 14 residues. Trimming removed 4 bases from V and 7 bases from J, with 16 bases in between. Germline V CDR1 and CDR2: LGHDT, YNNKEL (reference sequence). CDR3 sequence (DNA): TGTGCCAGCAGCCCCCGGGCCGAGGGGGGGACCCAGTACTTC. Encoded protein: CASSPRAEGGTQYF.

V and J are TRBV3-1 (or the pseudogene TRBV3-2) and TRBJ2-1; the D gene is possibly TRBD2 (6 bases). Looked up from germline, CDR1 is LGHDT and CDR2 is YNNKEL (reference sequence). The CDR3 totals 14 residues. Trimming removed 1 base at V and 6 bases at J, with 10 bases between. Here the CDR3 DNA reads TGTGCCAGCAGCCAAGGGTGGGGAGGCAATGAGCAGTTCTTC. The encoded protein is CASSQGWGGNEQFF.

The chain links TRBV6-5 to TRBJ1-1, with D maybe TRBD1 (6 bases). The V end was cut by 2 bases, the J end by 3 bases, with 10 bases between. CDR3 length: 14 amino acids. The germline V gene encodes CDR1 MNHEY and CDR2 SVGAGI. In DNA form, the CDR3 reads TGTGCCAGCAGTTACGGGACACCTTACACTGAAGCTTTCTTT. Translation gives CASSYGTPYTEAFF.

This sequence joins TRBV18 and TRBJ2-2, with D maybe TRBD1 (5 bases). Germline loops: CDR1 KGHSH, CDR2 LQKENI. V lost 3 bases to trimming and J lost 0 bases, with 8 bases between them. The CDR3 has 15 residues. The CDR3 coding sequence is TGTGCCAGCTCACCCTTACAGGCGAACACCGGGGAGCTGTTTTTT. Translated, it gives CASSPLQANTGELFF.

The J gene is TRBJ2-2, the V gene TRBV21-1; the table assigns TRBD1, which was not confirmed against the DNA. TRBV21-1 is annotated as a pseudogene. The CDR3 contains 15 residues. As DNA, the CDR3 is TGTGCCAGCAGCAAAGAGGGACAGGGCACCGGGGAGCTGTTTTTT. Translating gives CASSKEGQGTGELFF.

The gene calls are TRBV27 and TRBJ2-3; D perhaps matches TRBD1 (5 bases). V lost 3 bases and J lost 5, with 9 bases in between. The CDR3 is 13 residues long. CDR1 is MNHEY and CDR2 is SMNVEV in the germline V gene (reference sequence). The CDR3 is CASSFDSLDTQYF. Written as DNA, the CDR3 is TGTGCCAGCAGTTTTGACAGCTTAGATACGCAGTATTTT.

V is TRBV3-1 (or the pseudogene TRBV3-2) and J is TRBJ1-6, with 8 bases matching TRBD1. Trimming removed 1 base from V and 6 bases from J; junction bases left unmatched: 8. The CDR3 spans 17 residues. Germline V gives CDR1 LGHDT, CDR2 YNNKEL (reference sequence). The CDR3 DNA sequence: TGTGCCAGCAGCCAAGGAGTAGGGACAGGACCTAATTCACCCCTCCACTTT. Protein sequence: CASSQGVGTGPNSPLHF.

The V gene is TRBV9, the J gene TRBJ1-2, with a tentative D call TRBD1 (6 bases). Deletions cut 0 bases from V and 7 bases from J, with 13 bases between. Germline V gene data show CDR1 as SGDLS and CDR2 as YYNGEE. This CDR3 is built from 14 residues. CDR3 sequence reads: CASSVGGGTGGYTF. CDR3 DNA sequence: TGTGCCAGCAGCGTAGGAGGGGGTACTGGTGGCTACACCTTC.